Presented here are 17 T cell receptor beta chains from one specimen sequenced in a study of blood T cell repertoires in COVID-19 (dated by TCRdb to the early 2020s). To prepare the library, the immunoSEQ multiplex PCR assay was applied. What TCRdb holds here is the immuneACCESS table cut down to in-frame rearrangements. Part of the clones is not present; checked against another copy, under half of the missing clones reflect an unresolved V gene, and the others are unexplained. Recorded for this sample are 310,000 or so clones; approximately 90% of them occurred a single time. The ten largest make up 2.2% of the sample. Specimen: peripheral blood. These receptor sequences come from a woman between 45 and 65 years old who had recovered from COVID-19.

DNA of the CDR3: TGTGCCAGCAGCGCTACCTGGAACACTGAAGCTTTCTTT. Translation gives CASSATWNTEAFF. J is TRBJ1-1 and V is TRBV6-4; D gene unclear. Trimming removed 6 bases at V and 1 base at J, with 9 bases between. CDR1 is MRHNA and CDR2 is SNTAGT in the germline V gene. The CDR3 length is 13 residues.

The rearrangement uses TRBV6-5 and TRBJ1-2, with D perhaps TRBD1 (5 bases). Germline-derived CDR1 and CDR2 are MNHEY and SVGAGI. The CDR3 loop spans 14 amino acids. Trimming pared 2 bases from V and 5 bases from J, leaving 12 bases between. This chain's CDR3 is CASSYMAGSYGYTF. Written as DNA, the CDR3 is TGTGCCAGCAGTTACATGGCAGGGTCATATGGCTACACCTTC.

The chain recombines TRBV28 with TRBJ1-3; 10 nucleotides line up with TRBD1. CDR1 and CDR2 (germline): MDHEN, SYDVKM. This CDR3 region has 16 residues. V was pared by 1 base and J by 10 bases, with 10 bases of the junction left unmatched. This chain's CDR3 is CASSLLRTGGLSTIYF. CDR3 bases: TGTGCCAGCAGTTTATTGCGGACAGGGGGGTTGAGTACCATATATTTT.

The genes are TRBV6-2 or TRBV6-3 and TRBJ2-7, with 10 bases fitting TRBD2. The trim removed 0 bases at V and 4 bases at J, leaving 9 bases unmatched. This CDR3 contains 17 residues. In germline, CDR1 is MNHEY, CDR2 SVGEGT. The CDR3 DNA reads TGTGCCAGCAGTTACTCGAGAATCCTAGCGGGGGTATACGAGCAGTACTTC. Its protein is CASSYSRILAGVYEQYF.

V gene TRBV10-3 combines with J gene TRBJ2-7, with 7 bases aligning to TRBD2. With V trimmed by 8 bases and J by 6 bases, 22 bases remained unmatched. The CDR3 totals 17 residues. Germline CDR1 reads ENHRY; CDR2 reads SYGVKD. The chain's CDR3 is CAIGRPLIAGAPSEQYF. CDR3 sequence (DNA): TGTGCCATCGGAAGGCCCCTTATAGCGGGTGCTCCATCCGAGCAGTACTTC.

V usage is TRBV19 and J usage is TRBJ2-5, with D possibly being TRBD1 (8 bases). The V gene's germline CDR1 is LNHDA and CDR2 SQIVND (reference sequence). Trimming took 3 bases from V and 0 from J, leaving 23 bases between them. The length of the CDR3 is 19 residues. This chain's CDR3 is CASSMGGTGLVGYQETQYF. For the CDR3, the DNA is TGTGCCAGTAGTATGGGGGGGACAGGCCTGGTTGGGTACCAAGAGACCCAGTACTTC. The full variable domain, rest sourced from reference TRBV19 and TRBJ2-5, is DGGITQSPKYLFRKEGQNVTLSCEQNLNHDAMYWYRQDPGQGLRLIYYSQIVNDFQKGDIAEGYSVSREKKESFPLTVTSAQKNPTAFYLCASSMGGTGLVGYQETQYFGPGTRLLVL.

This clone was counted between two and nine times. The gene calls are TRBV5-1 and TRBJ2-3; a possible D gene is TRBD2 (6 bases). The CDR3 sequence is 16 residues long. Per the germline V gene, CDR1 is SGHRS and CDR2 is YFSETQ. The ends were cut back, 1 base at V and 2 bases at J, with 14 bases in the middle. The CDR3 sequence is CASSLNSGTITDTQYF. In DNA form, the CDR3 reads TGCGCCAGCAGCTTGAATAGCGGAACTATCACAGATACGCAGTATTTT.

The chain carries TRBV4-1 and TRBJ1-2; maybe TRBD1 (5 bases). The V gene's germline CDR1 is MGHRA and CDR2 YSYEKL. This CDR3 has 14 amino acids. V lost 2 bases and J 3 bases, leaving 10 bases between the germline ends. This CDR3 reads CASSQSGFDYGYTF. In nucleotides, the CDR3 is TGCGCCAGCAGCCAATCAGGGTTTGACTATGGCTACACCTTC.

V gene TRBV3-1 (or the pseudogene TRBV3-2) combines with J gene TRBJ2-7, with 11 bases fitting TRBD1. The CDR3 is made up of 14 amino acids. The germline V gene encodes CDR1 LGHDT and CDR2 YNNKEL (reference sequence). V gave up 4 bases and J gave up 4 bases; unmatched junction bases: 3. CDR3 sequence (DNA): TGTGCCAGCAGCCTAGGGACAGGGGGGTACGAGCAGTACTTC. This gives the protein CASSLGTGGYEQYF.

This clone was counted once. The rearrangement uses TRBV3-1 (or the pseudogene TRBV3-2) and TRBJ2-3; D is uncertain. Germline V lookup: CDR1 LGHDT, CDR2 YNNKEL (reference sequence). Trimming cost V 0 bases and J 6 bases, with 7 bases left between them. The CDR3 extends over 13 amino acids. The CDR3 nucleotides read TGTGCCAGCAGCCAAGATGTGGAGGATACGCAGTATTTT. Its protein product is CASSQDVEDTQYF.

This chain joins TRBV5-1 and TRBJ1-1; perhaps TRBD1 as D (6 bases). Deletions cut 3 bases from V and 6 bases from J, with 30 bases between. The length of the CDR3 is 19 residues. CDR1 and CDR2 (germline): SGHRS, YFSETQ. The CDR3 is CASSSLTYGTPSLRAEAFF. DNA for the CDR3: TGCGCCAGCAGCTCTCTAACTTACGGGACACCTTCCTTAAGGGCTGAAGCTTTCTTT.

This chain joins TRBV19 and TRBJ2-7; tentatively, D is TRBD1 (6 bases). The CDR3 is made up of 13 amino acids. The germline V gene has CDR1 LNHDA and CDR2 SQIVND (reference sequence). V was shortened by 7 bases and J by 1 base, with 11 bases between the two germline ends. Here the CDR3 reads CASIWTESYEQYF. In DNA form, the CDR3 reads TGTGCCAGTATTTGGACAGAATCCTACGAGCAGTACTTC.

V usage is TRBV30 and J usage is TRBJ1-5, with no clear D. This CDR3 region has 17 residues. V was clipped by 0 bases and J by 2 bases, with 17 bases between them. From germline, CDR1 is GTSNPN and CDR2 SVGIG (reference sequence). CDR3: CAWSVRRARWGNQPQHF. CDR3 DNA sequence: TGTGCCTGGAGTGTAAGGAGGGCAAGATGGGGCAATCAGCCCCAGCATTTT.

The chain couples TRBV10-3 to TRBJ2-5, with 12 bases lining up with TRBD1. The germline CDR1 and CDR2 sequences are ENHRY and SYGVKD. The CDR3 consists of 14 residues. V shed 5 bases and J 5 bases; nucleotides not matched to a gene: 3. The CDR3 is CAISRDRGPETQYF. The DNA for the CDR3 is TGTGCCATCAGTCGGGACAGGGGGCCTGAGACCCAGTACTTC.

Remarks on this clone: The sample has other DNA sequences that encode this CDR3 too. V usage is TRBV18 and J usage is TRBJ1-2; maybe TRBD1 (6 bases). Germline lookup yields CDR1 KGHSH and CDR2 LQKENI. The CDR3 has 15 amino acids. V was shortened by 3 bases and J by 0 bases, with 11 bases between the two germline ends. The CDR3 here is CASSPRQDPNYGYTF. DNA of the CDR3: TGTGCCAGCTCACCGCGACAGGACCCTAACTATGGCTACACCTTC. The full variable domain, its missing parts supplied by reference TRBV18 and TRBJ1-2, is NAGVMQNPRHLVRRRGQEARLRCSPMKGHSHVYWYRQLPEEGLKFMVYLQKENIIDESGMPKERFSAEFPKEGPSILRIQQVVRGDSAAYFCASSPRQDPNYGYTFGSGTRLTVV.

CDR3 in amino acids: CASSPGQAENSYNEQFF. The CDR3 DNA is TGCGCCAGCAGCCCAGGACAGGCAGAAAATTCCTACAATGAGCAGTTCTTC. This chain joins TRBV4-3 and TRBJ2-1, with TRBD1 identical over 7 bases. Germline lookup yields CDR1 LGHNA and CDR2 YSLEER. V gave up 4 bases and J gave up 1 base; unmatched junction bases: 10. The CDR3 is 17 amino acids.

The CDR3 DNA reads TGTGCCAGCAGCTTGGAGGGGGCTCGAAACATTCAGTACTTC. It codes for CASSLEGARNIQYF. The chain employs TRBV5-4 and TRBJ2-4, with 7 positions matching TRBD1. The V segment lost 0 bases and the J segment 6 bases; nucleotides outside the gene matches: 3. Germline CDR1 reads SGHNT; CDR2 reads YYREEE (reference sequence). The CDR3 is 14 residues long. Looking up the rest from reference TRBV5-4 and TRBJ2-4 gives the full variable domain: ETGVTQSPTHLIKTRGQQVTLRCSSQSGHNTVSWYQQALGQGPQFIFQYYREEENGRGNFPPRFSGLQFPNYSSELNVNALELDDSALYLCASSLEGARNIQYFGAGTRLSVL.